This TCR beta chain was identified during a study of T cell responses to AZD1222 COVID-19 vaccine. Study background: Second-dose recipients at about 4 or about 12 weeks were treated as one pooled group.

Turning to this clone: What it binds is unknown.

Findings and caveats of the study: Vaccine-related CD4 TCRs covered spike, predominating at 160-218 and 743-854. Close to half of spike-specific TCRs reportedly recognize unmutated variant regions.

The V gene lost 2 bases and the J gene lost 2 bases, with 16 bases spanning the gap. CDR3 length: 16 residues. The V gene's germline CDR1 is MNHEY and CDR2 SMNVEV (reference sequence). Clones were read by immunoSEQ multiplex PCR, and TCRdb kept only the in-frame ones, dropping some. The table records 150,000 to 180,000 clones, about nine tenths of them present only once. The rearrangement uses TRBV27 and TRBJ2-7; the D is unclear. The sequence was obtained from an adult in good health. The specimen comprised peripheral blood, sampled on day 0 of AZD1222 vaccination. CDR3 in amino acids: CASSLSAQSPAYEQYF. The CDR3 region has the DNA TGTGCCAGCAGTTTAAGTGCACAGAGTCCTGCCTACGAGCAGTACTTC.